These T cell receptor beta chains were read from a single sample in a study of T cell changes during pregnancy in multiple sclerosis. Assay: immunoSEQ multiplex PCR; the TCRdb copy retains only in-frame clones and omits some. The data show approximately 85,000 clones, approximately 93% seen once. Sequencing used peripheral blood, obtained in the first trimester of pregnancy. The receptors derive from a female donor with multiple sclerosis, enrolled in a pregnancy study. CDR3s include the opening cysteine and the closing phenylalanine or tryptophan. D genes are given only for firm matches. The size entry is marked missing in some rows and otherwise reads once, few, many or a size class.

d_call j_call v_call clone_size cdr3_aa cdr3_nt
TRBD2 TRBJ2-2 TRBV27 . CASSPSGRASTGELFF TGTGCCAGCAGCCCTAGCGGGAGGGCCAGCACCGGGGAGCTGTTTTTT
. TRBJ2-5 TRBV2 . CASRAQETQYF TGTGCCAGCAGAGCCCAAGAGACCCAGTACTTC
. TRBJ2-6 TRBV5-1 . CASSLAATYSGANVLTF TGCGCCAGCAGCTTGGCAGCGACCTACTCTGGGGCCAACGTCCTGACTTTC
. TRBJ1-5 TRBV29-1 . CSVGQANQPQHF TGCAGCGTTGGACAGGCCAATCAGCCCCAGCATTTT
TRBD2 TRBJ2-7 TRBV28 once CASSRRLAGEYEQYF TGTGCCAGCAGCCGCAGACTAGCGGGAGAATACGAGCAGTACTTC
. TRBJ2-5 TRBV7-8 . CASSLGGRGQETQYF TGTGCCAGCAGCTTAGGTGGGCGGGGTCAAGAGACCCAGTACTTC
. TRBJ1-5 TRBV9 once CASSVGSQTNQPQHF TGTGCCAGCAGCGTAGGGTCACAGACGAATCAGCCCCAGCATTTT
. TRBJ2-1 TRBV6-1 . CASKNRINNEQFF TGTGCCAGCAAGAACAGGATCAACAATGAGCAGTTCTTC
TRBD1 TRBJ2-7 TRBV19 once CASSLATGGFLEQYF TGTGCCAGTAGTCTCGCGACAGGGGGCTTCCTCGAGCAGTACTTC
TRBD2 TRBJ2-5 TRBV5-6 . CASSPMGEGQETQYF TGTGCCAGCAGCCCCATGGGGGAGGGACAAGAGACCCAGTACTTC
TRBD1 TRBJ1-2 TRBV19 once CASSRTGEYGYTF TGTGCCAGTAGTCGGACAGGGGAGTATGGCTACACCTTC